What follows are 26 T cell receptor beta chains derived from one specimen sequenced in a study of identical twins. TCRdb reprocessed the 5' RACE reads via MiXCR and lists one record per CDR3 protein. Of around 370,000 distinct CDR3 sequences in the sample, about 10% were seen once. Source material: naive T cells sorted from blood. These receptors all come from a woman aged 50 to 60 in good health.

In this sample, this clonotype turned up many times. The rearrangement uses TRBV4-2 and TRBJ2-2; the match to TRBD2 covers 7 bases. V was clipped by 1 base and J by 7 bases; unmatched bases: 0. Per germline, CDR1 LGHNA and CDR2 YNFKEQ. The CDR3 extends over 13 amino acids. The DNA of the CDR3 is TGTGCCAGCAGCCAAGGGGGGGGCGGGGAGCTGTTTTTT. The encoded protein is CASSQGGGGELFF.

Many counts were recorded for this clonotype. The chain recombines TRBV11-1 with TRBJ2-4; TRBD2 aligns across 11 bases. The V gene end was trimmed by 1 base and the J gene end by 7 bases; junction bases not matched to a gene: 9. CDR1 is SGHAT, CDR2 FQDESV, per germline (reference sequence). The CDR3 contains 17 residues. CDR3: CASSLEAPGLAVNIQYF. DNA of the CDR3: TGTGCCAGCAGCTTAGAGGCCCCGGGACTAGCGGTGAACATTCAGTACTTC.

This sequence joins TRBV5-1 and TRBJ2-4; D gene unclear. The CDR3 length is 14 residues. Germline lookup yields CDR1 SGHRS and CDR2 YFSETQ. Trimming took off 1 base at V and 4 bases at J, with 9 bases between the two ends. The CDR3 region has the DNA TGCGCCAGCAGCTTGAATAGAGAGAAAAACATTCAGTACTTC. This sequence encodes CASSLNREKNIQYF.

The table lists this clonotype with a few counts. The chain links TRBV7-8 to TRBJ1-1; maybe TRBD1 (5 bases). The CDR3 totals 16 residues. The germline gives CDR1 SGHVS, CDR2 FQNEAQ. V lost 4 bases and J 2 bases, leaving 17 bases between the germline ends. In DNA, the CDR3 is TGTGCCAGCAGCTCAGGGCGGGCCGTTAGAAACACTGAAGCTTTCTTT. Encoded protein: CASSSGRAVRNTEAFF.

This clonotype has more than one count but fewer than ten. CDR3 nucleotides: TGCAGTACCGGAAGGGGAACAGATACGCAGTATTTT. This encodes CSTGRGTDTQYF. V and J are TRBV20-1 and TRBJ2-3, with D maybe TRBD1 (5 bases). The V and J ends lost 8 bases and 3 bases respectively, with 12 bases between them. The CDR3 has 12 residues. Germline V gene data show CDR1 as DFQATT and CDR2 as SNEGSKA (reference sequence).

This clonotype was counted at least ten times. The V and J genes are TRBV9 and TRBJ2-1; tentatively, D is TRBD2 (5 bases). V was clipped by 5 bases and J by 10 bases, with 13 bases between them. This CDR3 has 12 amino acids. Germline V gene data show CDR1 as SGDLS and CDR2 as YYNGEE. In DNA, the CDR3 is TGTGCCAGCAGTACTAGGTTTCAGGAGCAGTTCTTC. Protein sequence: CASSTRFQEQFF.

The V gene is TRBV12-3 or TRBV12-4, the J gene TRBJ2-7; D might be TRBD2 (6 bases). V lost 3 bases and J lost 9, with 18 bases in between. This CDR3 has 14 amino acids. CDR3: CASSFPETSEGQYF. The CDR3 DNA follows: TGTGCCAGCAGTTTCCCTGAGACTAGTGAAGGGCAGTACTTC.

This clonotype was observed a few times. This chain connects TRBV2 to TRBJ2-4; TRBD2 might be the D (6 bases). Germline V gene data show CDR1 as SNHLY and CDR2 as FYNNEI. Trimming removed 2 bases at V and 0 bases at J, with 14 bases between. The CDR3 runs 17 residues. CDR3 bases: TGTGCCAGCAGTGAATTCGGGCAGGGACTAGCCAAAAACATTCAGTACTTC. This gives the protein CASSEFGQGLAKNIQYF.

This clonotype was seen only a few times. Here the CDR3 reads CASSQTLAGGGDTQYF. The CDR3 nucleotides are TGCGCCAGCAGCCAAACTCTAGCGGGAGGAGGAGATACGCAGTATTTT. V usage is TRBV4-1 and J usage is TRBJ2-3; TRBD2 matches 11 bases. V dropped 2 bases and J dropped 5; count of bases not matched to a gene: 6. Germline V gene data show CDR1 as MGHRA and CDR2 as YSYEKL. This CDR3 is 16 amino acids long.

About this clonotype: This may arise from a read error, as a much more abundant clone is one base away. Because it lacks the conserved phenylalanine or tryptophan at the end, this CDR3 is likely a read error. The rearrangement uses TRBV5-1 and TRBJ2-5; 11 positions agree with TRBD2. Trimming cost V 0 bases and J 3 bases; bases outside gene matches: 1. The length of the CDR3 is 15 residues. Germline CDR1 and CDR2: SGHRS and YFSETQ. CDR3 nucleotides: TGCGCCAGCAGCTTGGAGGGACTAGCGGAAGAGACCCAGTACTAC. Residues: CASSLEGLAEETQYY.

The chain combines TRBV25-1 with TRBJ2-2, with D possibly matching TRBD2 (6 bases). The CDR3 spans 14 residues. The V gene lost 7 bases and the J gene lost 7 bases, with 16 bases spanning the gap. CDR1 MGHDK and CDR2 SYGVNS come from the germline V gene. For the CDR3, the DNA is TGTGCCAGCACTGGAGGAGGGATCGGCGGGGAGCTGTTTTTT. It specifies CASTGGGIGGELFF.

This clonotype was recorded a few times. J is TRBJ2-1 and V is TRBV12-3 or TRBV12-4, with 10 bases matching TRBD1. The CDR3 is 17 residues long. V lost 6 bases, J lost 3 bases, and 11 bases stayed unmatched. CDR3 DNA sequence: TGTGCCAGCAGGCAACCGGGACAGGGGCCTTTCTACAATGAGCAGTTCTTC. Its translation is CASRQPGQGPFYNEQFF.

This clonotype has only a few counts. This chain links TRBV4-2 with TRBJ2-5, with a tentative D call TRBD1 (6 bases). CDR1 LGHNA and CDR2 YNFKEQ come from the germline V gene. Deletions cut 2 bases from V and 3 bases from J, with 13 bases between. CDR3 size: 15 residues. CDR3 in DNA: TGTGCCAGCAGCCAATCCGAAGCAGGGGAAGAGACCCAGTACTTC. Protein product: CASSQSEAGEETQYF.

This clonotype was seen repeatedly, ten times or more. The genes are TRBV5-6 and TRBJ2-7; D not resolved. The V gene's germline CDR1 is SGHDT and CDR2 YYEEEE. V was pared by 0 bases and J by 7 bases, with 8 bases between. The CDR3 contains 12 residues. The CDR3 sequence is CASSLGYGEQYV. The CDR3 bases are TGTGCCAGCAGCTTGGGCTATGGGGAGCAGTACGTC.

The rearrangement joins TRBV30 to TRBJ2-3, with 8 bases identical to TRBD2. CDR1 GTSNPN and CDR2 SVGIG come from the germline V gene (reference sequence). V shed 4 bases and J 6 bases; nucleotides not matched to a gene: 15. The CDR3 covers 16 residues. The CDR3 DNA reads TGTGCCTGGACCCGAGGGGCCGGACTAGCAGGCGATACGCAGTATTTT. It yields the protein CAWTRGAGLAGDTQYF.

This clonotype occurred a few times. V gene TRBV12-3 or TRBV12-4 combines with J gene TRBJ1-2; 8 bases match TRBD1. With V trimmed by 5 bases and J by 3 bases, 5 bases remained unmatched. The CDR3 runs 14 residues. The CDR3 loop is CASSPQTGDYGYTF. Written as DNA, the CDR3 is TGTGCCAGCAGTCCCCAGACAGGGGACTATGGCTACACCTTC.

This clonotype was detected many times. V and J are TRBV12-3 or TRBV12-4 and TRBJ1-1, with D unresolved. The CDR3 sequence is 14 residues long. Deletions cut 3 bases from V and 8 bases from J, with 16 bases between. CDR3 sequence (DNA): TGTGCCAGCAGTTTGCTCGAGGGTTCCGGGGAAGCTTTCTTT. It translates to CASSLLEGSGEAFF.

The genes are TRBV2 and TRBJ2-2; 7 positions agree with TRBD1. The CDR3 spans 13 residues. CDR1 and CDR2 from the germline V gene are SNHLY and FYNNEI. J gave up 4 bases and V 9 bases, and 5 bases lay outside the gene matches. In DNA, the CDR3 is TGTGCCAGGGGGACAGTACTCACCGGGGAGCTGTTTTTT. Translation: CARGTVLTGELFF. The variable domain in full, with the rest retrieved from reference TRBV2 and TRBJ2-2, is EPEVTQTPSHQVTQMGQEVILRCVPISNHLYFYWYRQILGQKVEFLVSFYNNEISEKSEIFDDQFSVERPDGSNFTLKIRSTKLEDSAMYFCARGTVLTGELFFGEGSRLTVL.

The genes are TRBV6-5 and TRBJ1-1; 7 bases line up with TRBD1. The CDR3 spans 13 residues. The ends lost 4 bases at V and 10 bases at J; junction bases unmatched: 9. CDR1 MNHEY and CDR2 SVGAGI come from the germline V gene. CDR3 bases: TGTGCCAGCAGTTCCAGTACAGGGGTAACAGCTTTCTTT. It codes for CASSSSTGVTAFF.

This clonotype was detected many times. The junction departs from germline at one end; a sequencing error may be responsible. The DNA of the CDR3 is TGTGCTAGCAGCTTAGGTCCAGGGGGCCAAGAGACCCAGTACTTC. It specifies CASSLGPGGQETQYF. This chain links TRBV7-7 with TRBJ2-5; 7 bases fit TRBD1. Looked up from germline, CDR1 is SSHAT and CDR2 is FNYEAQ (reference sequence). This CDR3 has 15 residues.

This clonotype was observed a few times. J is TRBJ2-7 and V is TRBV24-1; 10 bases line up with TRBD1. V shed 3 bases and J 2 bases; nucleotides not matched to a gene: 3. Germline V lookup: CDR1 KGHDR, CDR2 SFDVKD. This CDR3 is built from 15 residues. CDR3 loop: CATSDRGTGAYEQYV. The CDR3 nucleotides read TGTGCCACCAGTGATCGCGGGACAGGGGCCTACGAGCAGTACGTC.

This clonotype showed up just a few times. The chain recombines TRBV20-1 with TRBJ2-1; the D is unclear. From germline, CDR1 is DFQATT and CDR2 SNEGSKA (reference sequence). V was clipped by 3 bases and J by 7 bases, with 7 bases between them. The CDR3 sequence is 11 residues long. The CDR3 DNA reads as TGCAGTGCTAGTCAGCCTAATGAGCAGTTCTTC. This encodes CSASQPNEQFF.

The table lists this clonotype with a few counts. J is TRBJ2-5 and V is TRBV15; D gene uncertain. V lost 3 bases and J lost 5, with 19 bases in between. This CDR3 has 16 residues. From germline, CDR1 is LNHNV and CDR2 YYDKDF (reference sequence). CDR3: CATSRSLEWLGETQYF. In DNA, the CDR3 is TGTGCCACCAGCAGGTCTCTGGAGTGGCTCGGTGAGACCCAGTACTTC.

This rearrangement joins TRBV19 to TRBJ2-7; no firm D call. Germline V lookup: CDR1 LNHDA, CDR2 SQIVND (reference sequence). This CDR3 has 13 residues. V dropped 5 bases and J dropped 3 bases, with 11 bases sitting between them. CDR3 in amino acids: CASSLDPNYEQYF. CDR3 bases: TGTGCCAGTAGTTTGGACCCTAACTACGAGCAGTACTTC.

This clonotype was recorded a few times. This chain uses TRBV6-5 with TRBJ1-2; D perhaps matches TRBD1 (6 bases). This CDR3 is 13 amino acids long. Trimming pared 5 bases from V and 8 bases from J, leaving 15 bases between. Germline V gene sequence: CDR1 MNHEY, CDR2 SVGAGI. The CDR3 DNA follows: TGTGCCAGCAGTCTACAGGGAACACGGGGCTACACCTTC. It encodes CASSLQGTRGYTF.

This clonotype was counted many times. This chain joins TRBV24-1 and TRBJ2-1; possibly TRBD1 for D (6 bases). Germline loops: CDR1 KGHDR, CDR2 SFDVKD. Between the trimmed V and J ends, which lost 11 bases and 1 base, there was a span of 11 bases. This CDR3 region has 13 residues. The DNA for the CDR3 is TGTGCCATAGGGGACAAATCCTACAATGAGCAGTTCTTC. Amino acids: CAIGDKSYNEQFF.